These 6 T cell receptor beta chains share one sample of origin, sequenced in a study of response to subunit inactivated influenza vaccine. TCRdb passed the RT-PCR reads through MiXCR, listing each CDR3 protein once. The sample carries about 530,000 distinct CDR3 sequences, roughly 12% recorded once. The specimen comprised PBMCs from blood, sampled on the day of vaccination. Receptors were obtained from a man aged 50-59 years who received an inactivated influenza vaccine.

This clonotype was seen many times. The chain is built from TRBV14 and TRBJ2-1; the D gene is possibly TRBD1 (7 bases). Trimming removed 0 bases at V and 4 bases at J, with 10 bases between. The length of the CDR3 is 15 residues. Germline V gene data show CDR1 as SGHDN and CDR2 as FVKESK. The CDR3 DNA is TGTGCCAGCAGCCAAGATTCAGGGGGGTACAATGAGCAGTTCTTC. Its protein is CASSQDSGGYNEQFF.

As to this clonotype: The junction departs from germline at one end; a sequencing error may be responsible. CDR3 region: CASSVGTSGTDTHYF. In DNA form, the CDR3 reads TGTGCCAGCAGCGTAGGGACTAGCGGCACAGATACGCATTATTTT. The V gene is TRBV7-2, the J gene TRBJ2-3; 11 positions match TRBD2. Per germline, CDR1 SGHTA and CDR2 FQGNSA. The CDR3 runs 15 residues.

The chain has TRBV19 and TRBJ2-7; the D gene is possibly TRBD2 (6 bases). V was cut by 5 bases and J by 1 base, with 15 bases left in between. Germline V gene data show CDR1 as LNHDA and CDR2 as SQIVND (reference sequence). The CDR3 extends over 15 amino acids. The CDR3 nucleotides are TGTGCCAGTAGTGCCGGGACGGGGAGGTCCTACGAGCAGTACTTC. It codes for CASSAGTGRSYEQYF.

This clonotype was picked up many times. The CDR3 bases are TGTGCCAGCAGCTTATTCGCGGGACAGGGGATATATGAGCAGTTCTTC. Translated: CASSLFAGQGIYEQFF. This chain uses TRBV11-2 with TRBJ2-1; TRBD1 matches 10 bases. CDR3 length: 16 residues. Germline V gene sequence: CDR1 SGHAT, CDR2 FQNNGV. Losses at the gene ends were 2 bases for V and 8 bases for J; bases not matched to a gene: 9.

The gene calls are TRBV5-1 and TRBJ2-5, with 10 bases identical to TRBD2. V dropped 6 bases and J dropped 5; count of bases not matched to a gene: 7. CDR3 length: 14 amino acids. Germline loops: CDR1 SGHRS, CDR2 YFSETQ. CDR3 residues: CASNPAGGMETQYF. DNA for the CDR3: TGCGCCAGCAACCCAGCGGGGGGGATGGAGACCCAGTACTTC.

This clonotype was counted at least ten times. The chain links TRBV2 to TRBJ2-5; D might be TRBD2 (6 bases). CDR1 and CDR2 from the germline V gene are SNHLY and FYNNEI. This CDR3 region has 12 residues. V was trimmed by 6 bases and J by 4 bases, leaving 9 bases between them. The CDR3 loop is CASSPGLETQYF. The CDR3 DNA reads TGTGCCAGCAGCCCGGGACTAGAGACCCAGTACTTC.